What follows are 16 T cell receptor beta chains derived from one specimen sequenced in a study of blood T cells in healthy people across ages. PCR was performed a second time for about 7 to 11 cycles using a sample-barcoded 5' primer and a J-beta primer mix. TCRdb reprocessed the 5' RACE reads via MiXCR and lists one record per CDR3 protein. The sample holds some 710,000 distinct CDR3 sequences; about half are singletons and the top ten take about a sixth. The specimen sequenced was blood. The receptor set was obtained from a man at least 80 years old in good health.

Points on this clonotype: A much more abundant neighbour one base away suggests this may be a read error. J is TRBJ2-6 and V is TRBV10-3; TRBD2 agrees at 9 bases. This CDR3 contains 18 residues. V was pared by 5 bases and J by 0 bases, with 8 bases of the junction left unmatched. Per germline, CDR1 ENHRY and CDR2 SYGVKD. In DNA, the CDR3 is TGTGCCATCAGTTCCGGGACTAGCAGTCCCTCTGGGGCCAACGTCCTGACTTTC. It translates to CAISSGTSSPSGANVLTF.

J is TRBJ2-3 and V is TRBV28; the match to TRBD1 covers 10 bases. V was pared by 6 bases and J by 3 bases, with 9 bases of the junction left unmatched. CDR1 MDHEN and CDR2 SYDVKM come from the germline V gene. This CDR3 is 16 amino acids long. CDR3 sequence: CASRLGGTGATDTQYF. In nucleotides, the CDR3 is TGTGCCAGCAGGTTAGGCGGGACAGGGGCGACAGATACGCAGTATTTT.

The rearrangement joins TRBV7-2 to TRBJ2-1; 11 bases match TRBD2. Matching the DNA end better, TRBJ2-7 makes the J call doubtful. The CDR3 sequence is 18 residues long. CDR1 is SGHTA and CDR2 is FQGNSA in the germline V gene. The CDR3 sequence is CASSLEVSGRVTYNEQYF. As DNA, the CDR3 is TGTGCCAGCAGCTTAGAAGTTAGCGGGAGGGTCACCTACAATGAGCAGTACTTC.

Points on this clonotype: This may stem from a read error, because a much larger clone lies one nucleotide away. V usage is TRBV7-2 and J usage is TRBJ2-7; no firm D call. Germline CDR1 and CDR2: SGHTA and FQGNSA. CDR3 size: 15 residues. Trimming left V 5 bases short and J 6 bases short, with 20 bases between. The CDR3 region is CASSVLQWSSSEQYF. The DNA for the CDR3 is TGTGCCAGCAGCGTCCTTCAGTGGTCGTCGTCCGAGCAGTACTTC.

The chain joins TRBV5-6 to TRBJ1-2; 11 bases agree with TRBD1. V lost 1 base to trimming and J lost 7 bases; unmatched junction nucleotides: 3. The germline CDR1 and CDR2 sequences are SGHDT and YYEEEE. The length of the CDR3 is 14 residues. The CDR3: CASSLTDRGLGYTF. The CDR3 DNA reads as TGTGCCAGCAGCTTGACGGACAGGGGGCTTGGCTACACCTTC.

The chain links TRBV20-1 to TRBJ2-3, with 9 bases that match TRBD2. The CDR3 has 16 amino acids. Germline V lookup: CDR1 DFQATT, CDR2 SNEGSKA (reference sequence). Trimming cost V 0 bases and J 5 bases; bases outside gene matches: 9. The CDR3 protein is CSARDLAGVLVDTQYF. In DNA form, the CDR3 reads TGCAGTGCTAGAGACTTAGCGGGAGTCCTAGTAGATACGCAGTATTTT.

The chain uses TRBV20-1 and TRBJ2-1; no firm D call. Trimming pared 4 bases from V and 3 bases from J, leaving 16 bases between. The germline gives CDR1 DFQATT, CDR2 SNEGSKA (reference sequence). CDR3 length equals 15 residues. CDR3 nucleotide sequence: TGCAGTGCTATTAGAGAAGTTTCCAACTACAATGAGCAGTTCTTC. Its protein product is CSAIREVSNYNEQFF.

Concerning this clonotype: At one end the junction does not follow the germline gene, possibly because of a read error. This rearrangement joins TRBV12-3 or TRBV12-4 to TRBJ2-3, with no clear D. This CDR3 has 18 residues. CDR3 DNA: TGTGCCAGCAGTTTTTGGGTTAAGTTCACGGTGTCGCGAGATGCGCAGTATTTT. Its translation: CASSFWVKFTVSRDAQYF.

This clonotype was found a few times. The genes are TRBV7-2 and TRBJ2-3, with 11 positions matching TRBD2. The V segment lost 6 bases and the J segment 2 bases; nucleotides outside the gene matches: 7. CDR1 is SGHTA, CDR2 FQGNSA, per germline. The CDR3 extends over 16 amino acids. In nucleotides, the CDR3 is TGTGCCAGCAGTTGGGGGACTAGCGGACTCACAGATACGCAGTATTTT. Protein: CASSWGTSGLTDTQYF. The variable domain in full, with the rest retrieved from reference TRBV7-2 and TRBJ2-3, is GAGVSQSPSNKVTEKGKDVELRCDPISGHTALYWYRQSLGQGLEFLIYFQGNSAPDKSGLPSDRFSAERTGGSVSTLTIQRTQQEDSAVYLCASSWGTSGLTDTQYFGPGTRLTVL.

Details on this clonotype: This may be a read error, as it is one base from a much larger clone. The chain has TRBV12-3 or TRBV12-4 and TRBJ2-4; the D is unclear. V was shortened by 1 base and J by 0 bases, with 13 bases between the two germline ends. This CDR3 is 17 amino acids long. The CDR3 coding sequence is TGTGCCAGCAGTTTAGGGGAATCCGGCCTAGCCAAAAACATTCAGTACTTC. This gives the protein CASSLGESGLAKNIQYF.

The chain employs TRBV27 and TRBJ2-7; D perhaps matches TRBD1 (6 bases). Looked up from germline, CDR1 is MNHEY and CDR2 is SMNVEV (reference sequence). There are 13 residues in the CDR3. V dropped 1 base and J dropped 6 bases, with 10 bases sitting between them. This CDR3 reads CASSLFYRAEQYF. CDR3 nucleotide sequence: TGTGCCAGCAGTTTATTTTACAGGGCCGAGCAGTACTTC.

This clonotype has just a few counts. The V call is TRBV20-1, the J call TRBJ2-3; no reliable D call. V lost 3 bases, J lost 0 bases, and 13 bases lay in between. This CDR3 is 15 amino acids long. Germline V lookup: CDR1 DFQATT, CDR2 SNEGSKA (reference sequence). CDR3 region: CSASPPSKSTDTQYF. The CDR3 DNA sequence: TGCAGTGCTAGCCCCCCCTCAAAGAGCACAGATACGCAGTATTTT.

This sequence joins TRBV20-1 and TRBJ1-2, with TRBD1 identical over 11 bases. The J segment lost 7 bases and the V segment lost 0 bases, leaving 7 bases of the junction unmatched. CDR1 and CDR2 (germline): DFQATT, SNEGSKA (reference sequence). The CDR3 has 15 amino acids. CDR3 loop: CSARDRDRGSSGYTF. Here the CDR3 DNA reads TGCAGTGCTAGAGATCGGGACAGGGGGTCGAGTGGCTACACCTTC.

This clonotype was counted between two and nine times. The gene calls are TRBV27 and TRBJ2-1; D ambiguous. The CDR3 runs 15 residues. Looked up from germline, CDR1 is MNHEY and CDR2 is SMNVEV (reference sequence). Trimming stripped 6 bases from V and 1 base from J, with 13 bases between. CDR3 region: CASSLTIPSYNEQFF. In nucleotides, the CDR3 is TGTGCCAGCAGCCTCACTATTCCTTCCTACAATGAGCAGTTCTTC.

This clonotype was picked up a small number of times. A junction end diverges from the germline sequence, so it may reflect a read error. The chain recombines TRBV20-1 with TRBJ2-7, with D perhaps TRBD2 (6 bases). The CDR3 contains 13 residues. Germline-derived CDR1 and CDR2 are DFQATT and SNEGSKA (reference sequence). DNA for the CDR3: TGCAGCGCTAGGGACTCCAGCTCCTACGAGCAGTACTTC. Protein sequence: CSARDSSSYEQYF.

The chain joins TRBV7-9 to TRBJ1-2; D might be TRBD1 (5 bases). V lost 5 bases and J lost 0, with 10 bases in between. The CDR3 loop spans 14 amino acids. Germline V lookup: CDR1 SEHNR, CDR2 FQNEAQ (reference sequence). The DNA for the CDR3 is TGTGCCAGCAGCCTGACAGAAGCTAACTATGGCTACACCTTC. Its protein product is CASSLTEANYGYTF.